This record covers a single T cell receptor beta chain. The sample is drawn from a study of neoadjuvant anti-PD-1 for oral cavity cancer. Assay used: immunoSEQ multiplex PCR; TCRdb lists only in-frame clones, some missing. The repertoire consists of about 15,000 clones, with roughly 66% occurring once and the leading ten covering about 2.5%. The CDR3 totals 15 residues. V lost 0 bases and J 4 bases, leaving 10 bases between the germline ends. Germline V gives CDR1 SGDLS, CDR2 YYNGEE. Sample: PBMCs, taken before nivolumab (anti-PD-1) treatment. The rearrangement joins TRBV9 to TRBJ1-4, with D maybe TRBD1 (5 bases). This sequence originates from a person aged 35-80 years with oral cavity squamous cell carcinoma. The chain's CDR3 is CASSVEGRDNEKLFF. The CDR3 DNA reads TGTGCCAGCAGCGTAGAGGGACGGGATAATGAAAAACTGTTTTTT.